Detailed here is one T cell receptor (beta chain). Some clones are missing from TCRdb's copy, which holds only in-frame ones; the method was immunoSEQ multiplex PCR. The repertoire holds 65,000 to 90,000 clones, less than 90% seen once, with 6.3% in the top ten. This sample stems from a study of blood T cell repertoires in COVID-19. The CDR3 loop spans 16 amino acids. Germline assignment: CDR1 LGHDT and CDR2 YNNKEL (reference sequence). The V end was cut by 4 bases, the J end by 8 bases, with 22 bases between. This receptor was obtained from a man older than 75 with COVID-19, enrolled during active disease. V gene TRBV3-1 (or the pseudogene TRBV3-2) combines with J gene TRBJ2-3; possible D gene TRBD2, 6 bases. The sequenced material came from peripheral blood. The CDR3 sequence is CASSPKITGRRGTQYF. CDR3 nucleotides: TGTGCCAGCAGCCCGAAGATAACGGGCCGGCGGGGTACGCAGTATTTT.